This T cell receptor (beta chain) came from a study of OX40 agonist ivuxolimab in advanced cancers. Assay used: immunoSEQ multiplex PCR; TCRdb lists only in-frame clones, some missing. The sample includes about 72,000 clones, 87% seen only once; the top ten take 1.3%. This material consisted of CD4+ or CD8+ T cells sorted from blood, taken in a trial of the OX40 agonist ivuxolimab. This TCR came from an adult with an advanced solid tumor such as melanoma, head and neck, liver or kidney cancer.

CDR3 protein: CASSVEGARYNEQFF. CDR3 DNA: TGTGCCAGCAGCGTGGAGGGGGCGAGGTACAATGAGCAGTTCTTC. This rearrangement joins TRBV9 to TRBJ2-1; tentatively, D is TRBD1 (7 bases). Trimming removed 2 bases from V and 4 bases from J, with 13 bases in between. CDR1 and CDR2 from the germline V gene are SGDLS and YYNGEE. The CDR3 runs 15 residues.